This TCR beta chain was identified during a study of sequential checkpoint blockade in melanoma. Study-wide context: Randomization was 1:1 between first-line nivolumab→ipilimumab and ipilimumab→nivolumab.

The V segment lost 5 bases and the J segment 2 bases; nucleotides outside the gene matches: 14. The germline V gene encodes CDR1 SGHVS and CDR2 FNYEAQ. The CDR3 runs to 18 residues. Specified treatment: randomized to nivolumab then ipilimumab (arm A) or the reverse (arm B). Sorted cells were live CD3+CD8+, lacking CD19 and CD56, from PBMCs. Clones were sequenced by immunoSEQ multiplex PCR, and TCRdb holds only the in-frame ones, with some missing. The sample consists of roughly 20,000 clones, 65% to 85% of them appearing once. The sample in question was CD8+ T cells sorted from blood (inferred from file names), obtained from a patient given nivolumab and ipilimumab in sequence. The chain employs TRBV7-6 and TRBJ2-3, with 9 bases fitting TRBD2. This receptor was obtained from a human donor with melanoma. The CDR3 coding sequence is TGTGCCAGCAGCCGCCTCACCGGCCTAGCGGGGATCACAGATACGCAGTATTTT. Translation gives CASSRLTGLAGITDTQYF.